This T cell receptor (beta chain) emerged from a study of cytomegalovirus exposure and HLA in healthy donors. The germline V gene encodes CDR1 MRHNA and CDR2 SNTAGT. This CDR3 spans 16 amino acids. The ends were cut back, 0 bases at V and 6 bases at J, with 15 bases in the middle. Produced via immunoSEQ multiplex PCR; TCRdb's table is partial and in-frame only. This repertoire shows tens of thousands of clones, 85% to 95% found once; its top ten account for about 3.5%. This clone has just one count. This TCR came from a woman under 30 in good health and CMV-seropositive. The sequencing sample was made of PBMCs. The V call is TRBV6-4, the J call TRBJ2-1; weak D call: TRBD1 (6 bases). CDR3 amino acids: CASSDSISTGPNEQFF. The CDR3 coding sequence is TGTGCCAGCAGTGACTCGATCTCCACAGGGCCCAATGAGCAGTTCTTC.